The 12 T cell receptor beta chains reported below all come from one sample, sequenced in a study of technical replicates of blood from several donors. The data were produced by immunoSEQ multiplex PCR, yet TCRdb's version contains in-frame clones alone and is incomplete. This sample has about 83,000 clones; over 85% occur once, and the top ten carry more than 0.2%. Material: T cells isolated from PBMCs. Receptor source: a human donor in good health.

The chain links TRBV9 to TRBJ1-2, with TRBD1 identical over 7 bases. This CDR3 has 15 amino acids. Germline V gene data show CDR1 as SGDLS and CDR2 as YYNGEE. J lost 6 bases, V lost 2 bases, and 10 bases had no gene match. CDR3 protein: CASSVTLGDSHGYTF. Written as DNA, the CDR3 is TGTGCCAGCAGCGTTACACTTGGGGACAGCCATGGCTACACCTTC.

The genes are TRBV19 and TRBJ2-6, with 7 bases aligning to TRBD1. V dropped 2 bases and J dropped 4; count of bases not matched to a gene: 5. The CDR3 is made up of 16 amino acids. The germline gives CDR1 LNHDA, CDR2 SQIVND (reference sequence). The chain's CDR3 is CASSILQGVGANVLTF. The CDR3 region has the DNA TGTGCCAGTAGTATACTCCAGGGGGTCGGGGCCAACGTCCTGACTTTC. Drawing the rest from reference TRBV19 and TRBJ2-6, the complete variable domain is DGGITQSPKYLFRKEGQNVTLSCEQNLNHDAMYWYRQDPGQGLRLIYYSQIVNDFQKGDIAEGYSVSREKKESFPLTVTSAQKNPTAFYLCASSILQGVGANVLTFGAGSRLTVL.

This clone was counted between two and nine times. The V and J genes are TRBV14 and TRBJ2-2; possibly TRBD2 for D (5 bases). The CDR3 has 15 residues. Germline loops: CDR1 SGHDN, CDR2 FVKESK. Between the trimmed V and J ends, which lost 1 base and 5 bases, there was a span of 11 bases. The CDR3 nucleotides read TGTGCCAGCAGCCAAGTCACCCGACTAACCGGGGAGCTGTTTTTT. Translating gives CASSQVTRLTGELFF.

The gene calls are TRBV9 and TRBJ2-1, with D perhaps TRBD2 (5 bases). Per germline, CDR1 SGDLS and CDR2 YYNGEE. This CDR3 comprises 15 residues. V shed 0 bases and J shed 9 bases, with 16 bases lying between them. The CDR3 nucleotides are TGTGCCAGCAGCGTAGACGGGTCTAGCTGGGCTGAGCAGTTCTTC. Translating it yields CASSVDGSSWAEQFF.

The chain links TRBV11-2 to TRBJ1-1, with no clear D. Germline V gene data show CDR1 as SGHAT and CDR2 as FQNNGV. CDR3 length: 15 amino acids. Trimming left V 1 base short and J 4 bases short, with 13 bases between. CDR3 nucleotide sequence: TGTGCCAGCAGCTTAGGAGGTCTCGTTGGCACTGAAGCTTTCTTT. It specifies CASSLGGLVGTEAFF.

This rearrangement joins TRBV5-1 to TRBJ1-5; D unresolved. Germline CDR1 reads SGHRS; CDR2 reads YFSETQ. The V end was cut by 0 bases, the J end by 6 bases, with 13 bases between. This CDR3 has 15 amino acids. CDR3 amino acids: CASSLGPNRGQPQHF. The CDR3 DNA is TGCGCCAGCAGCTTGGGCCCGAATCGGGGTCAGCCCCAGCATTTT.

The DNA for the CDR3 is TGTGCCAGCAGCCCAGGGGGCCGCTCTGGAAACACCATATATTTT. Translated, it gives CASSPGGRSGNTIYF. This chain links TRBV5-4 with TRBJ1-3; the match to TRBD1 covers 8 bases. Trimming removed 4 bases from V and 0 bases from J; junction bases left unmatched: 3. Germline CDR1 reads SGHNT; CDR2 reads YYREEE (reference sequence). The CDR3 length is 15 residues.

The chain employs TRBV4-1 and TRBJ2-7, with 9 nucleotides matching TRBD1. V lost 0 bases, J lost 4 bases, and 4 bases stayed unmatched. This CDR3 is 15 amino acids long. Germline V gene data show CDR1 as MGHRA and CDR2 as YSYEKL. DNA of the CDR3: TGCGCCAGCAGCCAAGATGGACAGGGGTTATACGAGCAGTACTTC. This codes for CASSQDGQGLYEQYF.

This clone appeared a single time. The rearrangement uses TRBV6-1 and TRBJ1-3; no clear D. V was cut by 8 bases and J by 0 bases, with 8 bases left in between. CDR3 length: 13 amino acids. Germline CDR1 and CDR2: MNHNS and SASEGT. The CDR3 is CASGRVSGNTIYF. CDR3 nucleotide sequence: TGTGCCAGCGGGCGGGTCTCTGGAAACACCATATATTTT.

J is TRBJ2-5 and V is TRBV6-5; 9 bases align to TRBD1. Looked up from germline, CDR1 is MNHEY and CDR2 is SVGAGI. This CDR3 comprises 15 residues. Trimming at V came to 2 bases and at J to 5 bases, leaving 6 bases not matched to a gene. The CDR3 here is CASSYGTGNYETQYF. The CDR3 DNA sequence: TGTGCCAGCAGTTACGGGACAGGGAATTATGAGACCCAGTACTTC.

This clone has a handful of counts. The genes are TRBV7-3 and TRBJ1-1, with TRBD1 matching over 7 bases. Trimming at V came to 0 bases and at J to 1 base, leaving 5 bases not matched to a gene. Germline values: CDR1 SGHTA, CDR2 FQGTGA. The CDR3 contains 16 residues. The chain's CDR3 is CASSLTPGQTNTEAFF. The CDR3 nucleotides are TGTGCCAGCAGCTTAACCCCGGGACAGACGAACACTGAAGCTTTCTTT.

In this sample, this clone turned up a few times. The chain uses TRBV16 and TRBJ2-7; 9 bases are shared with TRBD2. The CDR3 is 15 amino acids. CDR1 and CDR2 from the germline V gene are KGHSY and FQNENV. With 2 bases clipped from V and 5 bases from J, the junction kept 7 bases outside the gene matches. For the CDR3, the DNA is TGTGCCAGCAGCCAACTCACTAGCGGGTTCAACGAGCAGTACTTC. This gives the protein CASSQLTSGFNEQYF.